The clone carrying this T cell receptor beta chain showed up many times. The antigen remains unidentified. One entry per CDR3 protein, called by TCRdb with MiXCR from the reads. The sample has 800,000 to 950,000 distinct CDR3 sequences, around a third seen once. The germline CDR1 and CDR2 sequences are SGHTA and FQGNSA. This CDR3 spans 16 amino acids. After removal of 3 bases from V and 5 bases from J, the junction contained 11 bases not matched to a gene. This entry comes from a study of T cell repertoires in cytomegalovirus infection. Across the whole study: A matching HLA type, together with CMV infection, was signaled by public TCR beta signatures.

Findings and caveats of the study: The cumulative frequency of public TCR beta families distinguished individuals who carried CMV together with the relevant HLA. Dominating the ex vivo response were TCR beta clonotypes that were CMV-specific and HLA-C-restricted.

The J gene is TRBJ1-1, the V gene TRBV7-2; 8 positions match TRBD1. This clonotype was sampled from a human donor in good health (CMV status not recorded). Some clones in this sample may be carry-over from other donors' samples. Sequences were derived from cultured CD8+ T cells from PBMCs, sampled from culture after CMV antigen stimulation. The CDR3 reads CASSFGQGAVWTEAFF. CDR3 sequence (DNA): TGTGCCAGCAGCTTCGGCCAGGGGGCTGTATGGACTGAAGCTTTCTTT.